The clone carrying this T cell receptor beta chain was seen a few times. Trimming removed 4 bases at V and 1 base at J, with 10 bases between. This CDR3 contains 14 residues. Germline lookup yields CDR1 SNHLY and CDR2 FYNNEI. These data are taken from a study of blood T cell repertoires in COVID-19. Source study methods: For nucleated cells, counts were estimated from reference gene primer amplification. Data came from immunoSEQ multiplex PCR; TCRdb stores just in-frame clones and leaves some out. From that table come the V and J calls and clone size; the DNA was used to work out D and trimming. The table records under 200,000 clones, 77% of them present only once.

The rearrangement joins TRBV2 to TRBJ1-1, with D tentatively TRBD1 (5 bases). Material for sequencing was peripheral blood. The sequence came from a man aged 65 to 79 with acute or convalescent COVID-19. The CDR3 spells CASSVATANTEAFF. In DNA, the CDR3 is TGTGCCAGCAGTGTGGCGACAGCGAACACTGAAGCTTTCTTT.